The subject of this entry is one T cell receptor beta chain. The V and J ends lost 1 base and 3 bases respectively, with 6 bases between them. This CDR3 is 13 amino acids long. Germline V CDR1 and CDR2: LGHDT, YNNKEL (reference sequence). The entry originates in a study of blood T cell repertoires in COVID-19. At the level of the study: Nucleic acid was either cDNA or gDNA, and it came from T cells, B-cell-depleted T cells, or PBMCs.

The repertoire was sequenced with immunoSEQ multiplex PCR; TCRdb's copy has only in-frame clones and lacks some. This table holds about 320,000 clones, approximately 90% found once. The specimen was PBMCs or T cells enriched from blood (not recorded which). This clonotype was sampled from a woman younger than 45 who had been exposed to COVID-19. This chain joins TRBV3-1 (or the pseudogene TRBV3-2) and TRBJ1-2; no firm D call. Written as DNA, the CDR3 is TGTGCCAGCAGCCAAGTTTTAGACTATGGCTACACCTTC. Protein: CASSQVLDYGYTF.